The next 17 T cell receptor beta chains were all read from a single sample in a study of blood T cell repertoires in COVID-19. Assay used: immunoSEQ multiplex PCR; TCRdb lists only in-frame clones, some missing. The sample includes more than 200,000 clones, about 85% of them seen just once. The specimen was PBMCs or T cells enriched from blood (not recorded which). These receptors all come from a man in his thirties or forties who had recovered from COVID-19.

This chain joins TRBV19 and TRBJ2-1; D is undetermined. Trimming shortened V by 3 bases and J by 5 bases, and 11 bases separated the two germline ends. The CDR3 contains 14 residues. Per germline, CDR1 LNHDA and CDR2 SQIVND (reference sequence). The CDR3 protein is CASSIRRLHNEQFF. The CDR3 DNA sequence: TGTGCCAGTAGTATTCGCAGACTCCACAATGAGCAGTTCTTC. The whole variable domain, remainder taken from reference TRBV19 and TRBJ2-1, is DGGITQSPKYLFRKEGQNVTLSCEQNLNHDAMYWYRQDPGQGLRLIYYSQIVNDFQKGDIAEGYSVSREKKESFPLTVTSAQKNPTAFYLCASSIRRLHNEQFFGPGTRLTVL.

This sequence joins TRBV27 and TRBJ2-3; D not certain. CDR1 is MNHEY and CDR2 is SMNVEV in the germline V gene (reference sequence). V shed 5 bases and J shed 6 bases, with 6 bases lying between them. This CDR3 is built from 11 residues. Here the CDR3 DNA reads TGTGCCAGCAGTCAATTGGATACGCAGTATTTT. As protein: CASSQLDTQYF.

This clone was detected only once. The chain links TRBV24-1 to TRBJ2-3, with 10 bases matching TRBD1. Germline assignment: CDR1 KGHDR and CDR2 SFDVKD. J was trimmed by 4 bases and V by 7 bases; bases with no gene match: 1. This CDR3 contains 13 residues. CDR3 DNA sequence: TGTGCCACCAGCGGACAGGGGGCAGATACGCAGTATTTT. This gives the protein CATSGQGADTQYF.

The chain combines TRBV5-4 with TRBJ1-2, with D perhaps TRBD1 (6 bases). The CDR3 totals 15 residues. From germline, CDR1 is SGHNT and CDR2 YYREEE (reference sequence). Trimming stripped 0 bases from V and 1 base from J, with 10 bases between. CDR3 sequence: CASSLGRTDNYGYTF. DNA of the CDR3: TGTGCCAGCAGCTTGGGTAGGACAGATAACTATGGCTACACCTTC.

V gene TRBV27 combines with J gene TRBJ2-7, with TRBD1 matching 9 bases. Germline CDR1 reads MNHEY; CDR2 reads SMNVEV (reference sequence). The junction had 5 bases not matched to a gene; V was cut back by 4 bases and J by 1 base. The CDR3 is 15 residues long. CDR3 protein: CASSSAGTGSYEQYF. CDR3 coding DNA: TGTGCCAGCAGTTCTGCCGGGACAGGGTCCTACGAGCAGTACTTC.

The chain has TRBV7-2 and TRBJ1-6; D not resolved. CDR1 is SGHTA and CDR2 is FQGNSA in the germline V gene. The CDR3 contains 13 residues. V was clipped by 1 base and J by 9 bases, with 7 bases between them. The chain's CDR3 is CASSLDLISPLHF. The CDR3 region has the DNA TGTGCCAGCAGCTTAGATCTTATTTCACCCCTCCACTTT.

The rearrangement links TRBV2 to TRBJ1-1; D is perhaps TRBD1 (6 bases). There are 14 residues in the CDR3. Between the trimmed V and J ends, which lost 9 bases and 2 bases, there was a span of 16 bases. CDR1 and CDR2 from the germline V gene are SNHLY and FYNNEI. In DNA form, the CDR3 reads TGTGCCAGTGTGGAAACAGGGTATAACACTGAAGCTTTCTTT. Translated, it gives CASVETGYNTEAFF.

The chain links TRBV5-1 to TRBJ2-1, with 10 nucleotides matching TRBD2. The CDR3 spans 16 residues. Germline lookup yields CDR1 SGHRS and CDR2 YFSETQ. V lost 0 bases, J lost 7 bases, and 7 bases stayed unmatched. The CDR3 coding sequence is TGCGCCAGCAGCTTGGGTGGGACTAGCGCTGCGAATGAGCAGTTCTTC. Protein: CASSLGGTSAANEQFF.

The V and J genes are TRBV4-1 and TRBJ2-1; the D gene is possibly TRBD2 (5 bases). The CDR3 has 15 amino acids. CDR1 is MGHRA and CDR2 is YSYEKL in the germline V gene. Trimming took off 1 base at V and 2 bases at J, with 9 bases between the two ends. CDR3 sequence (DNA): TGCGCCAGCAGCCAAGGAGGGATCGCCTACAATGAGCAGTTCTTC. Translation: CASSQGGIAYNEQFF.

This rearrangement joins TRBV2 to TRBJ1-4; D gene uncertain. CDR3 length equals 11 residues. Germline V gene lookup returns CDR1 SNHLY and CDR2 FYNNEI. V was clipped by 6 bases and J by 7 bases, with 6 bases between them. As DNA, the CDR3 is TGTGCCAGCAGCCCGTTTGAAAAACTGTTTTTT. Translated, it gives CASSPFEKLFF.

The chain joins TRBV9 to TRBJ1-2, with D perhaps matching TRBD1 (5 bases). Germline V gene data show CDR1 as SGDLS and CDR2 as YYNGEE. The CDR3 contains 14 residues. V was trimmed by 0 bases and J by 4 bases, leaving 10 bases between them. The CDR3 here is CASSVDGGAYGYTF. The CDR3 DNA sequence: TGTGCCAGCAGCGTAGACGGAGGGGCCTATGGCTACACCTTC.

V is TRBV28 and J is TRBJ2-7, with D possibly TRBD1 on 5 matching bases. Germline CDR1 reads MDHEN; CDR2 reads SYDVKM. Trimming took off 8 bases at V and 2 bases at J, with 10 bases between the two ends. The CDR3 totals 12 residues. In DNA, the CDR3 is TGTGCCAGCCAGGGATCCCCCTACGAGCAGTACTTC. Translating gives CASQGSPYEQYF.

The chain uses TRBV19 and TRBJ1-2; possibly TRBD1 for D (5 bases). The V and J ends lost 5 bases and 6 bases respectively, with 10 bases between them. From germline, CDR1 is LNHDA and CDR2 SQIVND (reference sequence). The CDR3 totals 12 residues. DNA of the CDR3: TGTGCCAGTAGTGTCTCAGGGCATGGCTACACCTTC. Its protein product is CASSVSGHGYTF.

The chain links TRBV6-5 to TRBJ1-4; 7 bases map to TRBD1. V dropped 6 bases and J dropped 2; count of bases not matched to a gene: 3. CDR1 and CDR2 (germline): MNHEY, SVGAGI. The length of the CDR3 is 14 residues. The CDR3 bases are TGTGCCAGCAGATTGACAGGGACTAATGAAAAACTGTTTTTT. As protein: CASRLTGTNEKLFF.

This chain uses TRBV5-4 with TRBJ1-2; D is unresolved. The V end was cut by 2 bases, the J end by 1 base, with 12 bases between. The CDR3 has 15 amino acids. The germline V gene has CDR1 SGHNT and CDR2 YYREEE (reference sequence). The CDR3 DNA follows: TGTGCCAGCAGCTTTGAGACCGGGTTTAACTATGGCTACACCTTC. Protein: CASSFETGFNYGYTF.

This chain uses TRBV7-2 with TRBJ1-3, with D uncertain. Trimming cost V 5 bases and J 4 bases, with 18 bases left between them. CDR1 SGHTA and CDR2 FQGNSA come from the germline V gene. The CDR3 length is 16 residues. CDR3 coding DNA: TGTGCCAGCAGCCCCCAAACCCGAGGGATCGGAAACACCATATATTTT. It specifies CASSPQTRGIGNTIYF.

V is TRBV27 and J is TRBJ1-6, with D unclear. V gave up 4 bases and J gave up 2 bases, with 12 bases separating them. Germline CDR1 and CDR2: MNHEY and SMNVEV (reference sequence). The CDR3 is 16 amino acids. CDR3 DNA: TGTGCCAGCAGTTACCGGAGCGGAACCTATAATTCACCCCTCCACTTT. Translating it yields CASSYRSGTYNSPLHF.